The rows below give T cell receptor beta chains drawn from one sample of a study of blood T cell repertoires in COVID-19. Data came from immunoSEQ multiplex PCR; TCRdb stores just in-frame clones and leaves some out. Found here are a few hundred thousand clones, 70% to 90% of them singletons; the top ten hold about 2.2%. The source material was peripheral blood. These receptors were obtained from a woman in her fifties or sixties with acute or convalescent COVID-19. Both conserved end residues are part of each CDR3. Each record gives: clone size, J gene, D gene, V gene, CDR3 protein, CDR3 DNA. A D gene is named only where the DNA matches it firmly. A row's size may be missing; if present it is once, few, many or a size class.

- | TRBJ2-5 | TRBD2 | TRBV7-2 | CASSLVSGGPQETQYF | TGTGCCAGCAGCTTAGTTTCGGGGGGGCCCCAAGAGACCCAGTACTTC
- | TRBJ2-3 | - | TRBV9 | CASSVPGIDTQYF | TGTGCCAGCAGCGTTCCGGGGATCGATACGCAGTATTTT
- | TRBJ2-5 | TRBD2 | TRBV19 | CASSSRGGTETQYF | TGTGCCAGTAGTTCGCGGGGGGGCACGGAGACCCAGTACTTC
- | TRBJ2-2 | - | TRBV5-8 | CASSLTPLQGFITGELFF | TGTGCCAGCAGCTTAACCCCACTCCAGGGTTTTATCACCGGGGAGCTGTTTTTT
few | TRBJ2-1 | TRBD1 | TRBV6-2/TRBV6-3 | CASSTGQGPYNEQFF | TGTGCCAGCAGCACGGGACAGGGCCCCTACAATGAGCAGTTCTTC
- | TRBJ1-1 | - | TRBV19 | CASSPGRVATTEAFF | TGTGCCAGTAGTCCCGGCCGGGTCGCGACCACTGAAGCTTTCTTT
few | TRBJ2-3 | TRBD2 | TRBV7-9 | CASSPVAGVPDTQYF | TGTGCCAGCAGCCCCGTAGCGGGAGTCCCCGATACGCAGTATTTT
- | TRBJ1-5 | - | TRBV2 | CASNSLGGIYSNQPQHF | TGTGCCAGCAATAGTCTCGGGGGGATCTATAGCAATCAGCCCCAGCATTTT
- | TRBJ2-5 | - | TRBV5-1 | CASSTGNQETQYF | TGCGCCAGCAGCACCGGGAACCAAGAGACCCAGTACTTC
- | TRBJ2-7 | TRBD1 | TRBV7-9 | CASSAQGEKQYF | TGTGCCAGCAGCGCACAGGGGGAGAAGCAGTACTTC
- | TRBJ1-2 | - | TRBV21-1 | CASPRGGPYGYTF | TGTGCCAGCCCGCGGGGAGGCCCCTATGGCTACACCTTC
- | TRBJ1-4 | - | TRBV10-3 | CAISEAREGLNEKLFF | TGTGCCATCAGTGAGGCAAGGGAGGGCTTAAATGAAAAACTGTTTTTT